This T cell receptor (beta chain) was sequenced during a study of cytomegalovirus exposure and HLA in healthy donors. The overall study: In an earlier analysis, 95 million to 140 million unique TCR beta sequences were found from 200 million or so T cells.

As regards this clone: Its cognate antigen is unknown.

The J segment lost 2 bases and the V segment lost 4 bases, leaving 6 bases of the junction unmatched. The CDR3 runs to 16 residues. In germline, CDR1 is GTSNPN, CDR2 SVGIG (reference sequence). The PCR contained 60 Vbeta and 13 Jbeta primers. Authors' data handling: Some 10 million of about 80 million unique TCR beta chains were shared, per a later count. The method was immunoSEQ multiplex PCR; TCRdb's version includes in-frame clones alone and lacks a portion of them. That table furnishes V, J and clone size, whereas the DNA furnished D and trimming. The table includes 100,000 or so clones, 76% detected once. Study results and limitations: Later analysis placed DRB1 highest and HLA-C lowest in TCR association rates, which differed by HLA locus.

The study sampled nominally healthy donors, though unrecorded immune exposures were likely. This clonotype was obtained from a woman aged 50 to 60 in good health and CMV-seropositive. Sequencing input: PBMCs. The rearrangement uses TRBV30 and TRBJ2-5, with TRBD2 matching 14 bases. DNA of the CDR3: TGTGCCTGGACCGGACTAGCGGGGGGTATTCAAGAGACCCAGTACTTC. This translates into CAWTGLAGGIQETQYF.